This TCR beta chain was found in a study of blood T cells in healthy people across ages. Per germline, CDR1 SNHLY and CDR2 FYNNEI. The CDR3 consists of 16 residues. Trimming left V 10 bases short and J 4 bases short, with 26 bases between. A second PCR, run for roughly 6 to 11 cycles, used a sample-barcoded 5' primer plus a J-beta primer mix. MiXCR was run by TCRdb on the 5' RACE reads, yielding one entry per CDR3 protein. The sample contains under 1,100,000 distinct CDR3 sequences, less than 25% of which appear only once. These sequences were also reported in another study, on T cells of mothers and their children.

The TCR sequence derives from a girl under 10 years old in good health. The sequenced sample consisted of blood. This chain links TRBV2 with TRBJ2-7, with a weak D call TRBD1 (5 bases). The CDR3 nucleotides are TGTGCCAACATAGCTCCTGCGCTCGACAGTAGATACGAGCAGTACTTC. Translated: CANIAPALDSRYEQYF.